This T cell receptor (beta chain) was identified during a study of cytotoxic CD8 clonotypes in ibrutinib-treated CLL (dated by TCRdb to the early 2020s). About the study as a whole: The cohort was composed of 11 relapsed/refractory and about 15 treatment-naive patients; IGHV unmutated status was identified in 17 patients. Every remission and progressive disease sample was obtained while ibrutinib was still being received by the patients. Samples at response were collected after a median of about 13 months of treatment, with a range of about 6 to 40 months. Longitudinal samples were available for 26 of the 86 trial participants. Cryopreserved peripheral blood mononuclear cells were obtained prior to treatment, at the time of response, and at either disease progression or sustained remission. Samples averaged about 260,000 productive templates and just under 95,000 productive rearrangements. Responses were partial in roughly 25 patients and complete in 2; after median around 68 months follow-up, some 15 stayed in remission and some twelve progressed.

On a MiSeq, deep resolution sequencing aimed for a depth between 1 in 1 million and 1 in 200,000 T cells, with each clonotype covered about 9.2x on average. TCR beta libraries were generated with the immunoSEQ hsTCRB Kit. Processing in the source paper ran as follows. ImmunoSEQ Data Assistant and ImmunoSEQ Analyzer were used for data analysis, and V, D and J genes were assigned according to IMGT definitions. Clonality, with values ranging from 0 to 1, was calculated as one minus the normalized Shannon entropy of productive rearrangement frequencies. Only overrepresented clonotypes making up at least 0.05% of each patient's repertoire were included in the public clonotype analysis. Thirteen age-matched healthy donor repertoires from immuneACCESS were used as controls for clonality. TCRdb stores this immuneACCESS table with in-frame sequences only. Part of the clones is absent; in the studies checked, under half of the shortfall reflects unresolved V genes, and no reason is known for the rest. V, J and clone size were drawn from that table, and D and trimming were deduced from the DNA. For this sample there are approximately 100,000 clones; roughly three quarters appear just once. 20% to 25% of the sample goes to the ten largest clones.

The CDR3 runs 13 amino acids, cysteine and phenylalanine included. This entry keeps only the CDR3 DNA: 39 bases, framed from base 1. CDR1 and CDR2, looked up from the germline V gene, are MDHEN and SYDVKM. V loses 9 bases of germline sequence and J loses 5 bases, and the interval between the two ends is 17 bases. This specimen's time point label, per the study, means: approximately 25 months on ibrutinib. For TCR beta library preparation, roughly 2 micrograms of genomic DNA was extracted from cryopreserved PBMCs. Longitudinal blood samples from CLL patients on ibrutinib monotherapy were analyzed using high-throughput TCR beta sequencing. The patients were enrolled in a single-center, open-label phase 2 trial of ibrutinib monotherapy. Points on this clone: Its target antigen remains unknown. No much larger clonotype is one base removed from it; base qualities were not supplied.

Study-wide findings and limitations: Lymph node repertoires were not examined, and the timing of sampling was not matched between patients in sustained remission and those whose disease progressed. Baseline clonality exceeded that of age-matched healthy donors and correlated strongly with circulating CD8+ T-cell counts. Public clonotypes were rare and either shrank or stayed stable during treatment, and the rise in clonality at ibrutinib response reflected expansion of private clonotypes. An increase in clonality was observed at ibrutinib response, with clonality remaining stable during sustained remission and falling back toward baseline at progression.

The sequencing used PBMCs, collected after 24 months of ibrutinib treatment. The clonotype was recovered from a human donor with chronic lymphocytic leukemia. The receptor chain draws on TRBV28 and TRBJ2-7; the D gene is perhaps TRBD2, from 6 matching bases. In nucleotides, the sequence is TGTGCCAGTTTCGAGGGGAGGAGCCACGAGCAGTACTTC. This gives the protein CASFEGRSHEQYF.